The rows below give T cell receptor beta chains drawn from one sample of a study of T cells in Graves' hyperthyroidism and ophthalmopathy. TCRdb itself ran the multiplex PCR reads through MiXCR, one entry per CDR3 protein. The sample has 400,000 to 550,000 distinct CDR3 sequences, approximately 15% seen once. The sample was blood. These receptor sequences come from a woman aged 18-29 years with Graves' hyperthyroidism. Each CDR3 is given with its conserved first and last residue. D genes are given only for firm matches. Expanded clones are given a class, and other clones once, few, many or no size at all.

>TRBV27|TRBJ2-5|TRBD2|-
TGTGCCAGCAGTTTAAGCGGGAGGAAGACCCAGTACTTC
CASSLSGRKTQYF
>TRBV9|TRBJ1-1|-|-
TGTGCCAGCAGCACGGACACACCTGAAGCTTTCTTT
CASSTDTPEAFF
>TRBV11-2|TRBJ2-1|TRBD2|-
TGTGCCAGCAGTACCGCGGGACTAGCGGGATTTTTGTCTAGGAATGAGCAGTTCTTC
CASSTAGLAGFLSRNEQFF
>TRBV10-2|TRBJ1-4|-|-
TGCGCCAGCAGAGCTGGGCAGGGTGAAAAACTGTTTTTT
CASRAGQGEKLFF
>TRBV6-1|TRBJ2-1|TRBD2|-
TGTGCCAGCAACCTCGGGACTAGCGGGAGTAATGAGCAGTTCTTC
CASNLGTSGSNEQFF
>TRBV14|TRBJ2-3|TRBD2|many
TGTGCCAGCAGCCAAGATCCCAATCCACTAGCGGGCAACTCAGATACGCAGTATTTT
CASSQDPNPLAGNSDTQYF
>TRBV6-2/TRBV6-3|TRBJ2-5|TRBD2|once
TGTGCCAGCAATTTATCCCTAGACGCTAGCGGGAGGGCCTTCGAGACCCAGCACTTC
CASNLSLDASGRAFETQHF
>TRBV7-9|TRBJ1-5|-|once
TGTGCCAGCAGCCCAGTGGGGGGGAGTCAGCCCCAGCATTTT
CASSPVGGSQPQHF
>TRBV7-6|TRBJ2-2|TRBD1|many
TGTGCCAGCAGCTTAGCGGGACAGGGACCGCGGGAGCTGTTTTTT
CASSLAGQGPRELFF
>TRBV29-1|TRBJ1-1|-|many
TGCAGCGTTGAGGTCGGGGGCGGGGGCACTGAAGCTTTCTTT
CSVEVGGGGTEAFF
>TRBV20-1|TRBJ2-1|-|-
TGCAGTGCTAGAGATCGCCGGGAGAGGTACAATGAGCAGTTCTTC
CSARDRRERYNEQFF
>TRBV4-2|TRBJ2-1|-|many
TGTGCCAGCAGCCAAGATCAGACCTTCGGAGAGCAGTTCTTC
CASSQDQTFGEQFF
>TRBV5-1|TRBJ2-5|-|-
TGCGCCAGCAGCTCGGGACTTGGGGGAGAGACCCAGTACTTC
CASSSGLGGETQYF
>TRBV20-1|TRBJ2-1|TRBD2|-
TGCAGTGCTAGAAATCTAGCGGGAGGATACAATGAGCAGTTCTTC
CSARNLAGGYNEQFF
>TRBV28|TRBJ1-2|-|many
TGTGCCAGCAGTTTGGGGGTAGACTATGGCTACACCTTC
CASSLGVDYGYTF